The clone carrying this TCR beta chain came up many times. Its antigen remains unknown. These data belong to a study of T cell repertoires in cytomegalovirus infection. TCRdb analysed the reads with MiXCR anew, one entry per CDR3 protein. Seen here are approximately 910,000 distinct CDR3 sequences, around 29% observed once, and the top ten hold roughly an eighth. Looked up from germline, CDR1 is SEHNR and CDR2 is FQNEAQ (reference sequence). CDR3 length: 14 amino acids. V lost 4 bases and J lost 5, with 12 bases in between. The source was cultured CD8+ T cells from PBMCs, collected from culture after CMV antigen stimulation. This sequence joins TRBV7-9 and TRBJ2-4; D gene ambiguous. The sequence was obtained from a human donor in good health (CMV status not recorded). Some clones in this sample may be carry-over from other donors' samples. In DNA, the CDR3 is TGTGCCAGCAGCTCGGACCCGTCGGAAAACATTCAGTACTTC. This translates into CASSSDPSENIQYF.